These T cell receptor beta chains were read from a single sample in a study of blood T cell repertoires in COVID-19. The assay was immunoSEQ multiplex PCR, and TCRdb's table has in-frame clones only and misses some. The table records around 250,000 clones, over 80% of them present only once. The specimen sequenced was PBMCs or T cells enriched from blood (not recorded which). The receptors come from a human donor in a cohort exposed to, infected with or recovered from COVID-19 (not recorded which). The donor label of this sample is uncertain. CDR3s include the opening cysteine and the closing phenylalanine or tryptophan. D genes are given only for firm matches. Some rows mark clone size as missing; the rest say once, few, many or name a class of expanded clone.

CDR3	DNA	J	V	size	D
CASRSGGSDTEAFF	TGCGCCAGCAGGTCGGGGGGCTCGGACACTGAAGCTTTCTTT	TRBJ1-1	TRBV5-1	-	-
CASSTGDRAGGETQYF	TGTGCCAGTAGTACCGGAGACAGGGCGGGGGGGGAGACCCAGTACTTC	TRBJ2-5	TRBV19	-	TRBD2
CASTLTPGSGNTIYF	TGTGCCAGTACTTTAACTCCGGGCTCTGGAAACACCATATATTTT	TRBJ1-3	TRBV19	-	-
CASSRQENQPQHF	TGTGCCAGCAGCCGACAGGAAAATCAGCCCCAGCATTTT	TRBJ1-5	TRBV7-9	-	-
CASSVFWANVLTF	TGTGCCAGCAGCGTTTTCTGGGCCAACGTCCTGACTTTC	TRBJ2-6	TRBV7-2	-	-
CASSLVGLTGEAFF	TGTGCCAGCAGCTTAGTTGGGTTGACGGGTGAAGCTTTCTTT	TRBJ1-1	TRBV7-2	-	-
CASSFLPGTGRGEQYF	TGTGCCAGCAGCTTCCTTCCCGGGACAGGGCGAGGAGAGCAGTACTTC	TRBJ2-7	TRBV11-1	-	TRBD1
CSVRDKTYEQYF	TGCAGCGTTCGGGACAAAACCTACGAGCAGTACTTC	TRBJ2-7	TRBV29-1	few	-
CASSKGTDTGELFF	TGTGCCAGCAGCAAAGGAACGGACACCGGGGAGCTGTTTTTT	TRBJ2-2	TRBV21-1	-	-
CASSGRDRGDEQFF	TGTGCCAGTAGTGGCCGGGACAGGGGCGATGAGCAGTTCTTC	TRBJ2-1	TRBV19	-	TRBD1
CASSEGWDRGLISKTQYF	TGTGCCAGCAGTGAAGGATGGGACAGGGGGCTTATCTCGAAGACCCAGTACTTC	TRBJ2-5	TRBV2	-	TRBD1
CASSVGEDTQYF	TGTGCCAGCAGCGTAGGGGAGGATACGCAGTATTTT	TRBJ2-3	TRBV9	-	-
CASSLGLAGGRDNEQFF	TGCGCCAGCAGCTTGGGACTAGCGGGGGGTCGAGACAATGAGCAGTTCTTC	TRBJ2-1	TRBV5-1	-	TRBD2
CASSYRGQGAYGYTF	TGTGCCAGCAGTTACAGGGGACAGGGGGCTTATGGCTACACCTTC	TRBJ1-2	TRBV6-5	many	TRBD1
CASSESLAGGPGDTQYF	TGTGCCAGCAGTGAATCGCTAGCGGGGGGGCCGGGGGATACGCAGTATTTT	TRBJ2-3	TRBV6-1	-	TRBD2
CASRPQGDNSPLHF	TGTGCCAGCAGGCCTCAGGGGGATAATTCACCCCTCCACTTT	TRBJ1-6	TRBV7-9	-	TRBD1
CASSQFFIPHGYTF	TGCGCCAGCAGCCAATTTTTCATCCCCCATGGCTACACCTTC	TRBJ1-2	TRBV4-1	-	-
CASSPLGNYGYTF	TGTGCCAGCAGCCCGCTAGGAAACTATGGCTACACCTTC	TRBJ1-2	TRBV7-9	once	-
CASSQDWGDGSGELFF	TGTGCCAGCAGCCAAGATTGGGGGGACGGGAGCGGGGAGCTGTTTTTT	TRBJ2-2	TRBV3-1/TRBV3-2	-	-
CASNLAGEADGYTF	TGTGCCAGCAACCTAGCAGGGGAAGCGGACGGCTACACCTTC	TRBJ1-2	TRBV7-3	-	-
CASTNGPQSSGANVLTF	TGCGCCAGCACCAACGGCCCACAGAGCTCTGGGGCCAACGTCCTGACTTTC	TRBJ2-6	TRBV4-1	-	-
CATSDSGTGADSPYEQYF	TGTGCCACCAGTGATTCGGGGACAGGGGCTGATTCGCCCTACGAGCAGTACTTC	TRBJ2-7	TRBV24-1	-	TRBD1
CASSISGGSYNEQFF	TGTGCCAGTAGTATAAGTGGGGGGTCCTACAATGAGCAGTTCTTC	TRBJ2-1	TRBV19	-	-
CASSGGILGQFF	TGTGCCAGCAGTGGGGGGATTTTAGGGCAGTTCTTC	TRBJ2-1	TRBV6-2/TRBV6-3	-	-
CASSLIRETEAFF	TGTGCCAGCAGCTTAATCAGGGAAACTGAAGCTTTCTTT	TRBJ1-1	TRBV7-3	once	-
CASSGATGGGGETQYF	TGTGCCAGCAGCGGCGCAACAGGGGGAGGTGGGGAGACCCAGTACTTC	TRBJ2-5	TRBV11-2	-	TRBD1
CASSQVPLRAGGTGGYTF	TGTGCCAGCAGCCAAGTCCCCCTCCGCGCGGGGGGGACGGGTGGCTACACCTTC	TRBJ1-2	TRBV3-1/TRBV3-2	-	-
CASSLSIGVYEQYF	TGTGCCAGCAGTTTATCGATCGGGGTTTACGAGCAGTACTTC	TRBJ2-7	TRBV27	few	-
CAWSVSGAYGYTF	TGTGCCTGGAGTGTCTCAGGGGCCTATGGCTACACCTTC	TRBJ1-2	TRBV30	-	-
CASSSENTGELFF	TGCGCCAGCAGCTCAGAGAACACCGGGGAGCTGTTTTTT	TRBJ2-2	TRBV5-1	-	-
CASRPFAGRGGYTF	TGTGCCAGCAGACCCTTTGCGGGGCGGGGTGGCTACACCTTC	TRBJ1-2	TRBV13	few	-
CASSYSSPGLGDTQYF	TGTGCCAGCAGTTACTCGAGTCCGGGACTAGGAGATACGCAGTATTTT	TRBJ2-3	TRBV6-5	-	TRBD2
CASSISGQVYGYTF	TGTGCCAGTAGTATCTCGGGACAGGTCTATGGCTACACCTTC	TRBJ1-2	TRBV19	-	TRBD1
CASSTPGTYEQYF	TGTGCCAGCAGTACCCCAGGGACTTACGAGCAGTACTTC	TRBJ2-7	TRBV27	-	-
CASSLKRGDTEAFF	TGTGCCAGCAGTTTAAAAAGAGGCGACACTGAAGCTTTCTTT	TRBJ1-1	TRBV27	few	-
CASSFSAPYNEQFF	TGTGCCAGCAGCTTTTCCGCGCCCTACAATGAGCAGTTCTTC	TRBJ2-1	TRBV7-9	-	-
CATSREARLAGTFYEQYF	TGTGCCACCAGCAGAGAGGCGAGACTAGCGGGGACATTCTACGAGCAGTACTTC	TRBJ2-7	TRBV15	few	TRBD2